This T cell receptor (beta chain) stems from a study of T cells in Graves' hyperthyroidism and ophthalmopathy. Study outcomes and limitations: Ophthalmopathy onset followed model prediction by a median around 6.6 months.

The CDR3 length is 14 residues. Trimming removed 5 bases at V and 1 base at J, with 11 bases between. CDR1 and CDR2 (germline): LGHNA, YSLEER. TCR beta CDR3 regions were amplified from RNA. HTBI primers were employed in a first-round RT-PCR of the TCR CDR3. From the multiplex PCR reads, TCRdb called clonotypes with MiXCR, one entry per CDR3 protein. The repertoire holds fewer than 800,000 distinct CDR3 sequences, with 16% as singletons. For this clonotype: The antigen is not known.

A lack of ophthalmopathy progression within 18 months defined stable Graves' hyperthyroidism. Disease duration under 2 months; hyperthyroidism patients were aged 18 to 65. Uncontrolled infections, other autoimmune diseases, pregnancy or lactation led to exclusion of patients. The chain employs TRBV4-3 and TRBJ1-1, with D possibly matching TRBD1 (6 bases). The clonotype comes from a man younger than 30 with Graves' hyperthyroidism. Material for sequencing was blood. The CDR3 loop is CASSSIGGNTEAFF. The CDR3 DNA reads TGCGCCAGCAGCTCCATAGGGGGGAACACTGAAGCTTTCTTT.